The 14 T cell receptor beta chains below come from one sample, sequenced in a study of CD8+CD57+ T cells in acquired aplastic anemia. Template material for TCR beta VDJ and CDR3 profiling consisted of genomic DNA. MiXCR, run by TCRdb on the reads, gives a single entry per CDR3 protein. The sample contains roughly 64,000 distinct CDR3 sequences, around 55% of which appear only once. Sequenced input: sorted CD4+, CD8+, or CD8+CD57+ T cells (not recorded which) from PBMCs. These receptors all come from a human donor in good health, serving as a control.

This sequence joins TRBV15 and TRBJ1-6; D remains unclear. Trimming removed 4 bases at V and 10 bases at J, with 17 bases between. This CDR3 is built from 15 residues. Looked up from germline, CDR1 is LNHNV and CDR2 is YYDKDF (reference sequence). CDR3 sequence: CATSTPGITASPLHF. The CDR3 DNA reads TGTGCCACCAGCACCCCTGGAATAACAGCGTCACCCCTCCACTTT.

This clonotype was seen at least ten times. V and J are TRBV10-1 and TRBJ2-1, with D uncertain. The CDR3 spans 16 residues. In germline, CDR1 is WNHNN, CDR2 SYGVQD (reference sequence). The V and J ends lost 2 bases and 2 bases respectively, with 13 bases between them. The chain's CDR3 is CASSEQARIAYNEQFF. The CDR3 DNA reads TGCGCCAGCAGTGAGCAGGCTAGAATTGCCTACAATGAGCAGTTCTTC.

This clonotype was detected ten times or more. The rearrangement links TRBV11-3 to TRBJ2-2; D not resolved. The CDR3 totals 12 residues. CDR1 is SGHNT, CDR2 YENEEA, per germline. The CDR3 DNA follows: TGTGGCAGTGCTAGTGACACCGGGGAGCTGTTTTTT. Translation gives CGSASDTGELFF.

The chain recombines TRBV2 with TRBJ2-2; D tentatively reads TRBD1 or TRBD2 (5 bases each). This CDR3 comprises 16 residues. Germline CDR1 SNHLY, CDR2 FYNNEI. V lost 7 bases, J lost 4 bases, and 19 bases lay in between. The CDR3 sequence: CASTSIRDGSTGELFF. The CDR3 region has the DNA TGTGCCAGCACTAGCATCCGGGACGGAAGCACCGGGGAGCTGTTTTTT.

The J gene is TRBJ1-2, the V gene TRBV7-6; D call uncertain. Trimming took off 10 bases at V and 4 bases at J, with 19 bases between the two ends. The CDR3 contains 14 residues. CDR1 is SGHVS, CDR2 FNYEAQ, per germline. The CDR3 loop reads CATPLFPKGYGYTF. The CDR3, as DNA: TGTGCCACCCCCCTTTTCCCGAAAGGCTATGGCTACACCTTC.

This CDR3 is CASSFGRNEQFF. The CDR3 DNA follows: TGTGCCAGCAGCTTTGGGCGCAATGAGCAGTTCTTC. The V and J genes are TRBV7-3 and TRBJ2-1; D is unresolved. The germline gives CDR1 SGHTA, CDR2 FQGTGA. CDR3 length: 12 amino acids. Trimming stripped 3 bases from V and 6 bases from J, with 6 bases between.

This clonotype came up many times. The chain recombines TRBV6-1 with TRBJ1-2; D unclear. The CDR3 consists of 13 residues. The ends were cut back, 5 bases at V and 3 bases at J, with 10 bases in the middle. The germline CDR1 and CDR2 sequences are MNHNS and SASEGT. This CDR3 reads CASSPRADYGYTF. CDR3 DNA sequence: TGTGCCAGCAGTCCACGGGCCGACTATGGCTACACCTTC.

The CDR3 DNA follows: TGTGCCAGCAGAACACAGGGACTGAACACTGAAGCTTTCTTT. Its translation: CASRTQGLNTEAFF. The chain uses TRBV27 and TRBJ1-1; D is perhaps TRBD1 (6 bases). CDR1 and CDR2 (germline): MNHEY, SMNVEV (reference sequence). Trimming removed 6 bases from V and 0 bases from J, with 11 bases in between. This CDR3 has 14 amino acids.

The table lists this clonotype with many counts. The chain joins TRBV20-1 to TRBJ2-7, with TRBD2 identical over 12 bases. CDR3 length: 14 residues. With V trimmed by 2 bases and J by 7 bases, 6 bases remained unmatched. CDR1 DFQATT and CDR2 SNEGSKA come from the germline V gene (reference sequence). CDR3 bases: TGCAGTGCTAGATCTAGCGGGAGGGCCCGGGAGCAGTACTTC. Translation gives CSARSSGRAREQYF.

This clonotype was found once. V usage is TRBV5-1 and J usage is TRBJ2-7; D is possibly TRBD2 (5 bases). In germline, CDR1 is SGHRS, CDR2 YFSETQ. This CDR3 is built from 16 residues. V was pared by 4 bases and J by 7 bases, with 24 bases between. The CDR3 nucleotides read TGCGCCAGCAGCCTCGGAGAGGGCGCGAACACCGGGGAGCAGTACTTC. Its translation: CASSLGEGANTGEQYF.

V gene TRBV2 combines with J gene TRBJ1-2; D unclear. This CDR3 region has 12 residues. The V and J ends lost 6 bases and 8 bases respectively, with 13 bases between them. The germline V gene encodes CDR1 SNHLY and CDR2 FYNNEI. The CDR3: CASRLGSGGYTF. For the CDR3, the DNA is TGTGCCAGCAGGTTGGGTTCTGGGGGCTACACCTTC.

This clonotype showed up many times. The chain joins TRBV3-1 to TRBJ2-1; 9 nucleotides line up with TRBD2. This CDR3 comprises 16 residues. V dropped 0 bases and J dropped 4; count of bases not matched to a gene: 4. Germline V gene lookup returns CDR1 LGHDT and CDR2 YNNKEL (reference sequence). This CDR3 is CASSQDWAGGYNEQFF. The CDR3 DNA follows: TGTGCCAGCAGCCAAGATTGGGCGGGAGGGTACAATGAGCAGTTCTTC.

The rearrangement joins TRBV5-1 to TRBJ1-2, with a possible D match to TRBD1 (5 bases). Trimming took 5 bases from V and 8 from J, leaving 25 bases between them. CDR1 and CDR2 from the germline V gene are SGHRS and YFSETQ. The CDR3 runs 16 residues. The CDR3 nucleotides read TGCGCCAGCAGAAAAGATCCGGGACCGGGAGGATACGGCTACACCTTC. Its protein product is CASRKDPGPGGYGYTF.

This clonotype showed up just once. V is TRBV2 and J is TRBJ1-6; D gene uncertain. CDR3 length: 14 amino acids. The germline CDR1 and CDR2 sequences are SNHLY and FYNNEI. V lost 6 bases and J 4 bases, leaving 10 bases between the germline ends. CDR3 protein: CASSHATYNSPLHF. Here the CDR3 DNA reads TGTGCCAGCAGCCATGCGACTTATAATTCACCCCTCCACTTT. The whole variable domain, filled in from reference TRBV2 and TRBJ1-6, reads EPEVTQTPSHQVTQMGQEVILRCVPISNHLYFYWYRQILGQKVEFLVSFYNNEISEKSEIFDDQFSVERPDGSNFTLKIRSTKLEDSAMYFCASSHATYNSPLHFGNGTRLTVT.